This T cell receptor beta chain was documented in a study of OX40 agonist ivuxolimab in advanced cancers. Broader study findings: Researchers did not determine the expanded peripheral T cells' antigen specificity.

Some clones are missing from TCRdb's copy, which holds only in-frame ones; the method was immunoSEQ multiplex PCR. This sample has roughly 46,000 clones; around 90% occur once, and the top ten carry over 50%. For this clone: Its antigen is still unknown.

The specimen was CD4+ or CD8+ T cells sorted from blood, collected in a trial of the OX40 agonist ivuxolimab. The sequence came from an adult with an advanced solid tumor such as melanoma, head and neck, liver or kidney cancer.

CDR3 region: CASSIAHGTSQRNTGELFF. The CDR3 nucleotides are TGTGCCAGTAGTATAGCCCACGGGACTAGCCAAAGGAACACCGGGGAGCTGTTTTTT. The chain has TRBV19 and TRBJ2-2, with 9 bases that match TRBD2. This CDR3 is built from 19 residues. V gave up 1 base and J gave up 1 base; unmatched junction bases: 10. The germline V gene has CDR1 LNHDA and CDR2 SQIVND (reference sequence).